The rows below give T cell receptor beta chains drawn from one sample of a study of T cell repertoires in cytomegalovirus infection. Their target antigens are unknown. Using its own MiXCR run on the reads, TCRdb lists one record per CDR3 protein. The sample shows about a million distinct CDR3 sequences, around 32% of them seen only once. The sample was cultured CD8+ T cells from PBMCs, taken from culture after CMV antigen stimulation. Source of these receptors: a human donor in good health (CMV status not recorded). Some clones in this sample may be carry-over from other donors' samples. The CDR3 runs from the conserved cysteine through the conserved F or W. The D gene is left open where the match is weak. Not all rows give a size; the values are once, few, many and, for expanded clones, a class.

abundance	v_gene	d_gene	j_gene	CDR3nt	CDR3aa
-	TRBV28	-	TRBJ1-5	TGTGCCAGCAGTTTCCCGAATTTGGGTCAGCCCCAGCATTTT	CASSFPNLGQPQHF
-	TRBV6-5	TRBD2	TRBJ2-1	TGTGCCAGCACCGGACTAGCGGGGGATGAGCAGTTCTTC	CASTGLAGDEQFF
few	TRBV5-1	TRBD1	TRBJ2-5	TGCGCCAGCAGCACGGGACAGATGGAGACCCAGTACTTC	CASSTGQMETQYF
-	TRBV7-9	-	TRBJ2-3	TGTGCCAGCAGCACTCGGGACGGAAACACAGATACGCAGTATTTT	CASSTRDGNTDTQYF
many	TRBV4-1	-	TRBJ2-2	TGCGCCAGCAGCACCGACAGGTTCGAGTTAGACGGGGAGCTGTTTTTT	CASSTDRFELDGELFF
-	TRBV12-3/TRBV12-4	TRBD1	TRBJ2-7	TGTGCCAGCAGTTTGAGGACAGGGGGCCCTACGAGCGAGCAGTACTTC	CASSLRTGGPTSEQYF
-	TRBV4-1	-	TRBJ2-3	TGCGCCAGCCACCACGACACAGATACGCAGTATTTT	CASHHDTDTQYF
-	TRBV2	-	TRBJ2-7	TGTGCCAGCAGTGAACCGGACGGCTCCTACGAGCAGTACTTC	CASSEPDGSYEQYF
-	TRBV6-4	-	TRBJ1-2	TGTGCCAGCAGTGACCCAGGCTTCTATGGCTACACCTTC	CASSDPGFYGYTF
-	TRBV29-1	-	TRBJ1-1	TGCAGCGTTGAAGGAATGGTGAACACTGAAGCTTTCTTT	CSVEGMVNTEAFF
-	TRBV7-7	-	TRBJ2-2	TGTGCTAGCAGCTTTAAGTACCGAAGAAACACCGGGGAGCTGTTTTTT	CASSFKYRRNTGELFF
-	TRBV7-3	-	TRBJ1-6	TGTGCCAGCAGCTTAACGACAGATCGTAATTCACCCCTCCACTTT	CASSLTTDRNSPLHF
-	TRBV27	TRBD1	TRBJ1-2	TGTGCCAGCAGTCTGGGACAGGGAGTTGGCTACACCTTC	CASSLGQGVGYTF
-	TRBV12-3/TRBV12-4	-	TRBJ1-1	TGTGCCAGCACCGGTTGGGCGAACACTGAAGCTTTCTTT	CASTGWANTEAFF
few	TRBV5-1	TRBD2	TRBJ2-1	TGCGCCAGCAGCCCCCGGCGAGCGGGGGAGTACAATGAGCAGTTCTTC	CASSPRRAGEYNEQFF
-	TRBV5-4	-	TRBJ1-1	TGTGCCAGCAGCTCCTTGACAAGGATGAACACTGAAGCTTTCTTT	CASSSLTRMNTEAFF
few	TRBV27	-	TRBJ2-1	TGTGCCAGCAGCCCCAGAAGCGTCGTCGCTGAGCAGTTCTTC	CASSPRSVVAEQFF
many	TRBV12-3/TRBV12-4	TRBD2	TRBJ2-5	TGTGCCAGCAGTTTAAAGCGGATTGGAACTAGCGGGGCCTCCGGGCGGAGACAGTACTTC	CASSLKRIGTSGASGRRQYF
-	TRBV2	-	TRBJ1-6	TGTGCCAGCAGTGGGGTTTGGAGCTCCTATAATTCACCCCTCCACTTT	CASSGVWSSYNSPLHF
few	TRBV19	TRBD1	TRBJ2-1	TGTGCCAGTAGGACCCGGGACAGGGTTAATGAGCAGTTCTTC	CASRTRDRVNEQFF
many	TRBV5-4	TRBD2	TRBJ2-1	TGTGCCAGCAGCTTTGGCGGGGGGGCTGCTTTCTACAATGAGCAGTTCTTC	CASSFGGGAAFYNEQFF
-	TRBV6-6	-	TRBJ1-1	TGTGCCAGCAGTTGGACAGCCACTGAAGCTTTCTTT	CASSWTATEAFF
many	TRBV7-8	TRBD1	TRBJ2-1	TGTGCCAGCAGCTCGACAGGGGGCCTCTACAATGAGCAGTTCTTC	CASSSTGGLYNEQFF
-	TRBV2	TRBD1	TRBJ2-5	TGTGCCAGCAGTGCTAGGGTCAGGGGGTTCCAAGAGACCCAGTACTTC	CASSARVRGFQETQYF
many	TRBV7-6	-	TRBJ2-3	TGTGCCAGCAGCTTATTTCCCCCCCGGAAAACAGATACGCAGTATTTT	CASSLFPPRKTDTQYF
-	TRBV29-1	-	TRBJ2-3	TGCAGCGTTGAAGATATGGAAATAGCGGGGGACAGGGACGGAGATACGCAGTATTTT	CSVEDMEIAGDRDGDTQYF
few	TRBV29-1	-	TRBJ2-7	TGCAGCGTTGAAGATCTTGGAGGGAGCTCCTACGAGCAGTACTTC	CSVEDLGGSSYEQYF
-	TRBV20-1	TRBD1	TRBJ2-7	TGCAGTGCTAGCCCTAGGGGGACAGGGGGCTCCTACGAGCAGTACTTC	CSASPRGTGGSYEQYF
few	TRBV27	-	TRBJ2-3	TGTGCCAGCAGCCCCGGGGTCGCAAAGGAGTATTTT	CASSPGVAKEYF
-	TRBV25-1	-	TRBJ1-2	TGTGCCAGCAGTGATGGCCCCAAGGGCTACACCTTC	CASSDGPKGYTF
few	TRBV4-1	TRBD1	TRBJ2-7	TGCGCCAACAGCCAAGGACAGGCTTCATACGAGCAGTACTTC	CANSQGQASYEQYF